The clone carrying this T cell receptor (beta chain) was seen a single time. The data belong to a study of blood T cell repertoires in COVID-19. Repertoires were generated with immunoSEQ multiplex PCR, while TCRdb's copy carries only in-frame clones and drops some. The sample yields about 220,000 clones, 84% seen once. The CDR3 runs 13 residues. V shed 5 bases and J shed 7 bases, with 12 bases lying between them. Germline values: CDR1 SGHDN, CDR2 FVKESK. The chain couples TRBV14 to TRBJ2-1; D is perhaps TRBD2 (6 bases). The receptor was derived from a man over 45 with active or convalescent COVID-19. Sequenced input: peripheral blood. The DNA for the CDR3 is TGTGCCAGCAGCTCGACTAGAATAAATGAGCAGTTCTTC. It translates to CASSSTRINEQFF.